This T cell receptor beta chain was sequenced for a study of T cell changes during pregnancy in multiple sclerosis. TCRdb keeps only in-frame clones here, not all; method: immunoSEQ multiplex PCR. The table has about 64,000 clones, more than 90% seen once. Germline V CDR1 and CDR2: MDHEN, SYDVKM. The CDR3 is made up of 14 amino acids. V shed 5 bases and J 1 base; nucleotides not matched to a gene: 5. The sample consisted of peripheral blood, taken in the second trimester of pregnancy. The chain couples TRBV28 to TRBJ2-7; 7 bases align to TRBD1. The source of this sequence is a female donor with multiple sclerosis, enrolled in a pregnancy study. Written as DNA, the CDR3 is TGTGCCAGCAGTCAGAACAGGGGATCCTACGAGCAGTACTTC. It is translated as CASSQNRGSYEQYF.